A selection of T cell receptor beta chains follows, all from one sample in a study of cytomegalovirus exposure and HLA in healthy donors. Sequencing was performed with immunoSEQ multiplex PCR; in TCRdb, only in-frame clones are kept and a portion is missing. In the table there are about 130,000 clones, around 70% of which are singletons. Sequencing used PBMCs. These receptors all stem from a middle-aged woman in good health and CMV-seropositive. CDR3s leave out the opening cysteine and the closing phenylalanine or tryptophan. Fields, in order: V gene, clone size, J gene, CDR3 protein. The listing skips clone size in some rows; elsewhere it reads once, few, many or a size class.

>TRBV11-3|few|TRBJ1-1
ASSLGDKKAF
>TRBV11-2|few|TRBJ2-1
ASSPRTSGDNEQF
>TRBV11-3|many|TRBJ2-5
ASRQGQGGQETQY
>TRBV7-9|NA|TRBJ2-7
ASSSPQGVRYEQY
>TRBV28|NA|TRBJ2-1
ASTRLATNNEQF
>TRBV7-2|NA|TRBJ2-1
ASSSGTALINEQF
>TRBV5-1|NA|TRBJ2-7
ASSSGPGGPNEQY
>TRBV4-2|NA|TRBJ2-7
ASSQDFVGAFDEQY
>TRBV6-1|NA|TRBJ1-2
ASSERFRGQDGYT
>TRBV2|NA|TRBJ2-1
ASRGVAGDDEQF
>TRBV18|NA|TRBJ2-7
ASSPRTSREGVEQY
>TRBV27|NA|TRBJ2-7
ASGHRTGDTYEQY
>TRBV6-6|few|TRBJ1-5
ASSRAVANQPQH
>TRBV7-9|few|TRBJ1-1
ASSLFSLNTEAF
>TRBV15|NA|TRBJ2-3
ATSRVGLAGGPTDTQY
>TRBV4-2|few|TRBJ1-1
ASSPTDMNTEAF
>TRBV30|NA|TRBJ1-2
ASMTAPVANYGYT